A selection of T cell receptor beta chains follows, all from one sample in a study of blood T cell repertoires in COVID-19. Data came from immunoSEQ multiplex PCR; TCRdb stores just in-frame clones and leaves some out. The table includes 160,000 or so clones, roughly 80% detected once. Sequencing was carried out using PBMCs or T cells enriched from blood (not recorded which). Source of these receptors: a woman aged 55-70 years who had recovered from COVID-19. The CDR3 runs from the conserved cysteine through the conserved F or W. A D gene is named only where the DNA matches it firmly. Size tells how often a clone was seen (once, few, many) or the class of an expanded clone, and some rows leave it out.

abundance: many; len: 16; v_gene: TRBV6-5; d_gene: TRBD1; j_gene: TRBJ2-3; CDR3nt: TGTGCCAGCAGCTACCTCCCGGGACAGGGCCCAGATACGCAGTATTTT; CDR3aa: CASSYLPGQGPDTQYF
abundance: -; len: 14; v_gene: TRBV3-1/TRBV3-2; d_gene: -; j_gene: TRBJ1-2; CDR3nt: TGTGCCAGCAGCCACCGGGAAACTAACTATGGCTACACCTTC; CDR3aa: CASSHRETNYGYTF
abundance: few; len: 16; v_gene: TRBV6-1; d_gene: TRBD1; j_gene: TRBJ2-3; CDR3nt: TGTGCCAGCAGTGCCCGACGGACAGGGGGCACAGATACGCAGTATTTT; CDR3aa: CASSARRTGGTDTQYF
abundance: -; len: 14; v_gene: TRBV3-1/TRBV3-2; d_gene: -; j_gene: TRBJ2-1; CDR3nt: TGTGCCAGCAGCCCCGTTGCAGGGTGGATTGAGCAGTTCTTC; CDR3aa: CASSPVAGWIEQFF
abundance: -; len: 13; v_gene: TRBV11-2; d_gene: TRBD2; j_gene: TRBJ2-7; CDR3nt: TGTGCCAGCAGCGGAGGACTAGTCTACGAGCAGTACTTC; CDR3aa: CASSGGLVYEQYF
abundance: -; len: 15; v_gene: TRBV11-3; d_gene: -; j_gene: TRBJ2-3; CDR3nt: TGTGCCAGCAGCCGCCGGGGGGCTCAAAAAGATACGCAGTATTTT; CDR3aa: CASSRRGAQKDTQYF
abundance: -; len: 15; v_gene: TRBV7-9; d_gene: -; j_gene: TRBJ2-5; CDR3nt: TGTGCCAGCACCAAAGAATATGCGAGGAGGGAGACCCAGTACTTC; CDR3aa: CASTKEYARRETQYF
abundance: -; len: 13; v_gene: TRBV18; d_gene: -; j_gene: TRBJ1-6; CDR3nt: TGTGCCAGCTCGTGGCAGGGAAATTCACCCCTCCACTTT; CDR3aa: CASSWQGNSPLHF
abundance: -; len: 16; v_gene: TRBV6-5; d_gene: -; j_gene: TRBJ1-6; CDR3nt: TGTGCCAGCAGTTACTCGAGGCTGGGAGGTAATTCACCCCTCCACTTT; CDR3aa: CASSYSRLGGNSPLHF
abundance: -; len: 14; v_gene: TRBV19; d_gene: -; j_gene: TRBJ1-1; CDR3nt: TGTGCCAGTAGTATTGTCAGGGGCTGGACTGAAGCTTTCTTT; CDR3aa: CASSIVRGWTEAFF
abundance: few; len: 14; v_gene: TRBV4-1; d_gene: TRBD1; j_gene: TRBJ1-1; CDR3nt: TGCGCCAGCAGCTTAGGACAGGGGAACACTGAAGCTTTCTTT; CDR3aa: CASSLGQGNTEAFF
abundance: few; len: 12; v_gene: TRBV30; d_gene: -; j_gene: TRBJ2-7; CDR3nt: TGTGCCTCATCGGGGCCGACTAGAGAGCAGTACTTC; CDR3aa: CASSGPTREQYF
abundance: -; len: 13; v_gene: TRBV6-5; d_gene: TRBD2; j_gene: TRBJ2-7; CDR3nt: TGTGCCAGCACTGTCACTAGCGTATACGAGCAGTACTTC; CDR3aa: CASTVTSVYEQYF
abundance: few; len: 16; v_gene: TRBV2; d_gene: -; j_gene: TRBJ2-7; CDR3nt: TGTGCCAGCAGGGAAGTAGTCCAGGGGCTGAACTACGAGCAGTACTTC; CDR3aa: CASREVVQGLNYEQYF
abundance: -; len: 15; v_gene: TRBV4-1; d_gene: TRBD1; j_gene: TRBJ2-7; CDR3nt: TGCGCCAGCAGCCGCGGACAGGGGGTCACCTACGAGCAGTACTTC; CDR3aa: CASSRGQGVTYEQYF
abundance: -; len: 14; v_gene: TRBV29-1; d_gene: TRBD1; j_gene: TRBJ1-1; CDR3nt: TGCAGCGTTGAAGTCAGGACAGGGAGGACTGAAGCTTTCTTT; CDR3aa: CSVEVRTGRTEAFF
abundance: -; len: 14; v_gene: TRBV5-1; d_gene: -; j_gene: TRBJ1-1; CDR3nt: TGCGCCAGCAGCAGGCAACAGGGATTGACTGAAGCTTTCTTT; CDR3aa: CASSRQQGLTEAFF
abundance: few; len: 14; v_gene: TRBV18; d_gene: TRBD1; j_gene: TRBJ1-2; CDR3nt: TGTGCCAGCTCACCAAGCGGGACAGGGTTAGGCTACACCTTC; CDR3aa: CASSPSGTGLGYTF
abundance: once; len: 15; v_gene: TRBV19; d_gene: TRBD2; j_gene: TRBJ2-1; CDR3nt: TGTGCCAGTAGTCTCCTAGCGGGGACGTACAATGAGCAGTTCTTC; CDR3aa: CASSLLAGTYNEQFF
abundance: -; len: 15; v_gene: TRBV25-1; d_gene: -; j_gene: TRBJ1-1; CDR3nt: TGTGCCAGCAGTGAAGGATGGGGAGCAAACACTGAAGCTTTCTTT; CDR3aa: CASSEGWGANTEAFF
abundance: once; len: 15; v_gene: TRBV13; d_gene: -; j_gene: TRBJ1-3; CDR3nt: TGTGCCAGCAGCCCAGGGGACAACTCTGGAAACACCATATATTTT; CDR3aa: CASSPGDNSGNTIYF
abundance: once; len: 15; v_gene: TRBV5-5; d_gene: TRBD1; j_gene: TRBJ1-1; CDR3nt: TGTGCCAGCAGCTTACGACAGGGGCTAAGCACTGAAGCTTTCTTT; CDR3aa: CASSLRQGLSTEAFF
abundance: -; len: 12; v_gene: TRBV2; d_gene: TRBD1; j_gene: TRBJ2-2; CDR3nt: TGTGCCGGTACAGGGGACACCGGGGAGCTGTTTTTT; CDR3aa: CAGTGDTGELFF
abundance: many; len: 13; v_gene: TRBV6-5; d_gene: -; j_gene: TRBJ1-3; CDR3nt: TGTGCCAGCAGCCAGGGCGTTGGAAACACCATATATTTT; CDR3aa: CASSQGVGNTIYF
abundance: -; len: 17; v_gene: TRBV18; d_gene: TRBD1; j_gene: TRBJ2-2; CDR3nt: TGTGCCAGCTCGCCCACCGGGACAGGGGTAGACACCGGGGAGCTGTTTTTT; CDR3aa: CASSPTGTGVDTGELFF
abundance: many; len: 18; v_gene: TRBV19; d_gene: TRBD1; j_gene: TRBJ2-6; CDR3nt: TGTGCCAGTAGTAGAGGACAGGGACAATGGGCTGGGGCCAACGTCCTGACTTTC; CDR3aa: CASSRGQGQWAGANVLTF
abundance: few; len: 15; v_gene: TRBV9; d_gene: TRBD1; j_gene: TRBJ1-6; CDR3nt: TGTGCCAGCAGCGTACGGGGACAGGCTTCATCACCCCTCCACTTT; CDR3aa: CASSVRGQASSPLHF
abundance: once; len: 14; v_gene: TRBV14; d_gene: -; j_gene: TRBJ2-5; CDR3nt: TGTGCCAGCAGTTTGGAGGGATTCCAAGAGACCCAGTACTTC; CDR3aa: CASSLEGFQETQYF
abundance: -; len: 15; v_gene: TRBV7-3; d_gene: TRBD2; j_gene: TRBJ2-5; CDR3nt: TGTGCCAGCAGCCTCAGCGGGGGGCAGCAAGAGACCCAGTACTTC; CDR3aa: CASSLSGGQQETQYF